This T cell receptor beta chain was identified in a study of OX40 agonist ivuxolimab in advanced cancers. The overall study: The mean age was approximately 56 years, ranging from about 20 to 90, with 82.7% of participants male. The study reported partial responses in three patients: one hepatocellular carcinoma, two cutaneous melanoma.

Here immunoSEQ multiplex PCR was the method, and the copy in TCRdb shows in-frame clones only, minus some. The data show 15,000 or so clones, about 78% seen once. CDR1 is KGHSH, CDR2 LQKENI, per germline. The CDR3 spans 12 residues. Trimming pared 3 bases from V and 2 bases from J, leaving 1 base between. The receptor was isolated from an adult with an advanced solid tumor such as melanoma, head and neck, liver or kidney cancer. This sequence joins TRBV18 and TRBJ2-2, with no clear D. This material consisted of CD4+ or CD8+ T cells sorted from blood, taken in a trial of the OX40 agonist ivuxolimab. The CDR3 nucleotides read TGTGCCAGCTCACCTAACACCGGGGAGCTGTTTTTT. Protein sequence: CASSPNTGELFF.